This T cell receptor (beta chain) originates from a study of control samples from healthy donors and cancer patients. Trimming took off 4 bases at V and 1 base at J, with 18 bases between the two ends. This CDR3 comprises 16 residues. Germline values: CDR1 SGDLS, CDR2 YYNGEE. The repertoire was sequenced with immunoSEQ multiplex PCR; TCRdb's copy has only in-frame clones and lacks some. The table records under 200,000 clones, 75% to 95% of them present only once. A single count supports this clone. The sample comprised blood. The V call is TRBV9, the J call TRBJ2-7; the D gene could be TRBD1 or TRBD2 (5 bases each). The sequence came from a woman in her twenties or thirties in good health. The CDR3: CASSPTGRAWSYEQYF. CDR3 in DNA: TGTGCCAGCAGCCCGACGGGGCGGGCGTGGTCCTACGAGCAGTACTTC. The full variable domain, in which reference TRBV9 and TRBJ2-7 provide the parts outside the CDR3, is DSGVTQTPKHLITATGQRVTLRCSPRSGDLSVYWYQQSLDQGLQFLIQYYNGEERAKGNILERFSAQQFPDLHSELNLSSLELGDSALYFCASSPTGRAWSYEQYFGPGTRLTVT.